This entry describes one T cell receptor beta chain. Its antigen remains unknown. This record belongs to a study of cytomegalovirus exposure and HLA in healthy donors. Whole-study findings and limits: Altogether, 164 TCR beta chains were recorded as cytomegalovirus-associated. In a later analysis, HLA-C alleles had the fewest associated TCRs, DRB1 alleles the most. Analysis performed later showed TCR beta chains linked to HLA being more clonally expanded than equally common others.

PCR was performed using 60 Vbeta and 13 Jbeta primers. Some clones are missing from TCRdb's copy, which holds only in-frame ones; the method was immunoSEQ multiplex PCR. Of about 150,000 clones in the sample, approximately 85% were seen once. Germline CDR1 and CDR2: LNHDA and SQIVND (reference sequence). The CDR3 length is 15 residues. V lost 3 bases and J lost 4, with 12 bases in between. The chain joins TRBV19 to TRBJ1-4; D not certain. The receptor was derived from a girl aged 10-17 years in good health and CMV-seropositive. Material: PBMCs. The CDR3 is CASSIRTAYNEKLFF. As DNA, the CDR3 is TGTGCCAGTAGTATTAGAACAGCCTATAATGAAAAACTGTTTTTT. Together with reference TRBV19 and TRBJ1-4, the CDR3 gives the full variable domain: DGGITQSPKYLFRKEGQNVTLSCEQNLNHDAMYWYRQDPGQGLRLIYYSQIVNDFQKGDIAEGYSVSREKKESFPLTVTSAQKNPTAFYLCASSIRTAYNEKLFFGSGTQLSVL.